This T cell receptor beta chain originates from a study of T cell responses to AZD1222 COVID-19 vaccine. Germline assignment: CDR1 SNHLY and CDR2 FYNNEI. This CDR3 comprises 15 residues. Between the trimmed V and J ends, which lost 4 bases and 0 bases, there was a span of 9 bases. Clones were sequenced by immunoSEQ multiplex PCR, and TCRdb holds only the in-frame ones, with some missing. The sample records 42,000 or so clones, approximately 88% being singletons. Note on this clone: Its specificity is not known.

Whole-study findings and limits: Seropositivity was recorded at baseline in only 5 or 6 AZD1222 recipients. Once two AZD1222 doses were given, Spike-specific TCR breadth and depth went up. A mostly white British donor set with more females was recruited, and clonal diversity was possibly underestimated.

Sequencing was performed on peripheral blood, taken 28 days after the second dose of the MenACWY control vaccine. The chain joins TRBV2 to TRBJ1-4; D is possibly TRBD1 (5 bases). The sequence was obtained from an adult who received the MenACWY meningococcal vaccine as a control. CDR3 sequence: CASSVQGATNEKLFF. The CDR3 nucleotides are TGTGCCAGCAGTGTTCAGGGAGCAACTAATGAAAAACTGTTTTTT.